Below, one T cell receptor (beta chain) is given with its context. These data originate in a study of T cell repertoires in ileal Crohn's disease. Profiling relied on immunoSEQ multiplex PCR, and the TCRdb table lists in-frame clones only, not all of them. The top ten clones hold nearly 3.5% of a sample with 15,000 to 20,000 clones, around 93% of them seen once. Germline loops: CDR1 SGHRS, CDR2 YFSETQ. The V end lost 4 bases, the J end lost 6 bases, and 19 bases lay between the germline ends. There are 16 residues in the CDR3. The chain joins TRBV5-1 to TRBJ2-2, with D perhaps TRBD2 (6 bases). Sample: ileal tissue. The sequence was obtained from an adult with Crohn's disease. The DNA of the CDR3 is TGCGCCAGCAGCCTTAGCCCAGGGACTCCCTCCGGGGAGCTGTTTTTT. Residues: CASSLSPGTPSGELFF.